The present T cell receptor (beta chain) was sequenced within a study of cytomegalovirus exposure and HLA in healthy donors. In the study overall: Early release data held approximately 81 million unique TCRs from HLA-typed donors. Study results and caveats: When analyzed later, a missense DCLRE1C variant was found to be linked to TCR beta V- and J-gene trimming. Most TCR sequences were rare, but some public TCRs occurred in many donors.

About this clone: Its specificity is unknown.

60 Vbeta and 13 Jbeta primers were used in PCR. TCRdb's table, derived via immunoSEQ multiplex PCR, lists solely in-frame clones and lacks some. The sample consists of roughly 130,000 clones, about 80% of them appearing once. Material: PBMCs. The origin of this receptor is a male donor in good health and CMV-seropositive.

CDR3 DNA: TGTGCCAGCAGTATCCCTAGCGGTGAGCAGTTCTTC. Protein: CASSIPSGEQFF. V is TRBV28 and J is TRBJ2-1; 7 bases are shared with TRBD2. V lost 5 bases to trimming and J lost 9 bases; unmatched junction nucleotides: 4. CDR1 MDHEN and CDR2 SYDVKM come from the germline V gene. CDR3 length: 12 residues.